The source of this T cell receptor (beta chain) is a study of T cells in Graves' hyperthyroidism and ophthalmopathy. This CDR3 region has 13 residues. With 2 bases removed from V and 0 bases from J, the gap between germline ends came to 5 bases. CDR1 SGDLS and CDR2 YYNGEE come from the germline V gene. Amplification of TCR beta CDR3 regions was performed using RNA transcripts as template. When the TCR CDR3 underwent first-round RT-PCR, the HTBI primer set was used. One entry per CDR3 protein, called by TCRdb with MiXCR from the multiplex PCR reads. The sample gives 300,000 to 450,000 distinct CDR3 sequences, about 15% of which show up once; approximately 30% is in the top ten.

The receptor's source is a woman between 25 and 40 years old with Graves' hyperthyroidism. The chain couples TRBV9 to TRBJ1-1; D unclear. Source material: blood. CDR3 loop: CASSVQMNTEAFF. The CDR3 DNA is TGTGCCAGCAGCGTCCAGATGAACACTGAAGCTTTCTTT.